A single sample gave rise to the 27 T cell receptor beta chains below, sequenced in a study of blood T cells in healthy people across ages. Next came a second PCR, run for about 7 to 11 cycles, which used a sample-barcoded 5' primer along with a J-beta primer mix. TCRdb reanalysed the 5' RACE reads using MiXCR and keeps one entry per CDR3 protein. This sample has some 1.6 million distinct CDR3 sequences; 30% to 40% occur once, and the top ten carry 10% to 12%. Sequenced material: blood. The receptors were gathered from a woman younger than 45 in good health.

The V call is TRBV12-3 or TRBV12-4, the J call TRBJ2-7; TRBD1 is a possible D gene (6 bases). The V and J ends lost 6 bases and 3 bases respectively, with 15 bases between them. The CDR3 spans 14 residues. CDR3 amino acids: CASSRRTEHYEQYF. The CDR3 DNA sequence: TGTGCCAGCAGCCGTAGGACAGAGCACTACGAGCAGTACTTC.

This chain uses TRBV5-1 with TRBJ2-2, with D unresolved. V was clipped by 4 bases and J by 7 bases, with 11 bases between them. Germline V gene sequence: CDR1 SGHRS, CDR2 YFSETQ. CDR3 length equals 13 residues. The CDR3 DNA is TGCGCCAGCAGCCCCACAAAGTTCGGGGAGCTGTTTTTT. Residues: CASSPTKFGELFF.

For the CDR3, the DNA is TGTGCCTGCAACGGACAGGTCCGGGAGCAGTACTTC. This translates into CACNGQVREQYF. The V gene is TRBV28, the J gene TRBJ2-7, with 7 bases identical to TRBD1. The CDR3 extends over 12 amino acids. Trimming removed 11 bases from V and 7 bases from J; junction bases left unmatched: 11. The germline V gene encodes CDR1 MDHEN and CDR2 SYDVKM.

The V gene is TRBV4-2, the J gene TRBJ2-1; 9 positions match TRBD2. CDR1 and CDR2 (germline): LGHNA, YNFKEQ. The length of the CDR3 is 19 residues. J lost 4 bases, V lost 1 base, and 14 bases had no gene match. CDR3 in amino acids: CASSQAVGGRAGRYNEQFF. The CDR3 DNA follows: TGTGCCAGCAGCCAAGCCGTTGGCGGGAGGGCCGGGCGGTACAATGAGCAGTTCTTC.

A few counts support this clonotype. This rearrangement joins TRBV7-6 to TRBJ1-4; the match to TRBD1 covers 8 bases. The CDR3 contains 17 residues. Germline CDR1 reads SGHVS; CDR2 reads FNYEAQ. Unmatched junction bases numbered 9, after V lost 0 bases and J lost 6 bases. CDR3 in DNA: TGTGCCAGCAGCTTAGCTGGGGGACAGGAAGCTTATGAAAAACTGTTTTTT. This encodes CASSLAGGQEAYEKLFF.

Regarding this clonotype: At one of its ends the junction is not consistent with the germline gene, which may arise from a read error. CDR3 sequence reads: CSVVLVLVNNGQFF. The CDR3 coding sequence is TGCAGCGTCGTCCTAGTTCTGGTAAACAATGGGCAGTTCTTC. The genes are TRBV29-1 and TRBJ2-1; D not certain. The CDR3 loop spans 14 amino acids. Germline CDR1 SQVTM, CDR2 ANQGSEA.

This clonotype was counted between two and nine times. The CDR3 bases are TGCAGTGCTACCTCTATTGGTAGCGGAAGCACAGATACGCAGTATTTT. This sequence encodes CSATSIGSGSTDTQYF. V is TRBV20-1 and J is TRBJ2-3; D may be TRBD2 (6 bases). The CDR3 is made up of 16 amino acids. V was trimmed by 4 bases and J by 0 bases, leaving 17 bases between them. Germline values: CDR1 DFQATT, CDR2 SNEGSKA (reference sequence).

In this sample, this clonotype turned up a few times. The genes are TRBV7-9 and TRBJ2-1; unclear D gene. The CDR3 contains 17 residues. V shed 1 base and J shed 4 bases, with 17 bases lying between them. In germline, CDR1 is SEHNR, CDR2 FQNEAQ (reference sequence). The CDR3 DNA is TGTGCCAGCAGCTTAGGAGCCCCCTCGGACGAATACAATGAGCAGTTCTTC. Translated: CASSLGAPSDEYNEQFF.

This clonotype was detected only a few times. The chain links TRBV20-1 to TRBJ2-1; 11 bases fit TRBD2. The V and J ends lost 3 bases and 4 bases, in that order; junction bases with no gene match: 8. CDR3 length: 16 residues. Germline V gene sequence: CDR1 DFQATT, CDR2 SNEGSKA (reference sequence). For the CDR3, the DNA is TGCAGTGCTAGCCGGCTAGCGGGGGGCGAGTACAATGAGCAGTTCTTC. Translating gives CSASRLAGGEYNEQFF.

The V call is TRBV3-1, the J call TRBJ1-6; D remains unclear. The V and J ends lost 1 base and 4 bases respectively, with 8 bases between them. The CDR3 runs 15 residues. Germline lookup yields CDR1 LGHDT and CDR2 YNNKEL (reference sequence). In nucleotides, the CDR3 is TGTGCCAGCAGCCAAGTGGGCGGATATAATTCACCCCTCCACTTT. This encodes CASSQVGGYNSPLHF.

The sample holds many counts of this clonotype. V is TRBV10-3 and J is TRBJ2-1; D unresolved. Germline CDR1 reads ENHRY; CDR2 reads SYGVKD. Trimming pared 7 bases from V and 4 bases from J, leaving 14 bases between. The CDR3 has 14 amino acids. CDR3 sequence reads: CAIIESYRYNEQFF. Here the CDR3 DNA reads TGTGCCATCATCGAATCCTACCGATACAATGAGCAGTTCTTC.

This clonotype appeared a few times. The chain combines TRBV7-2 with TRBJ2-1; 11 bases map to TRBD2. CDR3 length: 16 amino acids. Trimming removed 4 bases from V and 7 bases from J; junction bases left unmatched: 9. The germline gives CDR1 SGHTA, CDR2 FQGNSA. The CDR3 region has the DNA TGTGCCAGCAGCTGGTCACCGGGACTAGCGGAAAATGAGCAGTTCTTC. It yields the protein CASSWSPGLAENEQFF.

The CDR3 protein is CASSQEVRDYEQYF. Here the CDR3 DNA reads TGTGCCAGCAGCCAAGAAGTCAGAGACTACGAGCAGTACTTC. The V gene is TRBV4-2, the J gene TRBJ2-7; D not resolved. The germline V gene has CDR1 LGHNA and CDR2 YNFKEQ. The CDR3 has 14 amino acids. V was trimmed by 0 bases and J by 3 bases, leaving 9 bases between them.

This chain joins TRBV12-5 and TRBJ1-1; possible D gene TRBD1, 6 bases. Trimming left V 6 bases short and J 3 bases short, with 11 bases between. The CDR3 loop spans 13 amino acids. The germline V gene encodes CDR1 LGHNT and CDR2 FRNRAP. This chain's CDR3 is CASGPQGYTEAFF. The CDR3 coding sequence is TGTGCTAGTGGCCCTCAGGGGTACACTGAAGCTTTCTTT.

V is TRBV15 and J is TRBJ1-5; D is ambiguous. The CDR3 sequence is 14 residues long. Germline CDR1 LNHNV, CDR2 YYDKDF (reference sequence). V lost 5 bases and J lost 3, with 11 bases in between. Here the CDR3 reads CATSVGGSNQPQHF. The CDR3 nucleotides read TGTGCCACCAGCGTAGGAGGGTCCAATCAGCCCCAGCATTTT.

This clonotype was detected many times. The V and J genes are TRBV29-1 and TRBJ2-7; 11 bases are shared with TRBD1. J was trimmed by 2 bases and V by 4 bases; bases with no gene match: 1. CDR1 is SQVTM and CDR2 is ANQGSEA in the germline V gene. The CDR3 totals 13 residues. CDR3 protein: CSVVGQGAYEQYF. DNA for the CDR3: TGCAGCGTTGTGGGACAGGGGGCCTACGAGCAGTACTTC.

This clonotype has just a few counts. The chain recombines TRBV20-1 with TRBJ2-5, with TRBD2 identical over 8 bases. The CDR3 sequence is 13 residues long. Germline lookup yields CDR1 DFQATT and CDR2 SNEGSKA (reference sequence). Trimming took 6 bases from V and 5 from J; bases not matched to a gene: 8. As DNA, the CDR3 is TGCAGTGCCACTCGCGGGGGGCCGGAGACCCAGTACTTC. Its translation: CSATRGGPETQYF.

V is TRBV11-2 and J is TRBJ2-7; D is perhaps TRBD1 or TRBD2 (5 bases each). Trimming removed 1 base at V and 5 bases at J, with 15 bases between. The CDR3 consists of 15 residues. Germline CDR1 SGHAT, CDR2 FQNNGV. The CDR3 reads CASSLGGAASDEQYF. Here the CDR3 DNA reads TGTGCCAGCAGCTTAGGAGGGGCCGCGTCGGACGAGCAGTACTTC.

At least ten counts were recorded for this clonotype. The rearrangement links TRBV20-1 to TRBJ2-3, with D hard to call. In germline, CDR1 is DFQATT, CDR2 SNEGSKA (reference sequence). This CDR3 spans 13 amino acids. The V and J ends lost 2 bases and 9 bases respectively, with 15 bases between them. The CDR3 protein is CSARPATRGTQYF. The DNA for the CDR3 is TGCAGTGCTAGACCGGCGACTCGAGGAACGCAGTATTTT.

The V and J genes are TRBV11-3 and TRBJ1-1; no reliable D call. The CDR3 extends over 12 amino acids. V lost 3 bases, J lost 6 bases, and 8 bases lay in between. Germline V CDR1 and CDR2: SGHNT, YENEEA. CDR3 nucleotide sequence: TGTGCCAGCAGCTTCGGGGAAGCTGAAGCTTTCTTT. It is translated as CASSFGEAEAFF.

The chain recombines TRBV4-1 with TRBJ2-7, with D perhaps given as TRBD1 or TRBD2 (5 bases each). The CDR3 consists of 12 residues. CDR1 and CDR2 (germline): MGHRA, YSYEKL. The V end lost 3 bases, the J end lost 5 bases, and 8 bases lay between the germline ends. CDR3 DNA sequence: TGCGCCAGCAGCCACGGGGACCACGAGCAGTACTTC. It yields the protein CASSHGDHEQYF.

The chain is built from TRBV20-1 and TRBJ2-5; unclear D gene. CDR3 length equals 14 residues. V was shortened by 3 bases and J by 1 base, with 12 bases between the two germline ends. Germline assignment: CDR1 DFQATT and CDR2 SNEGSKA (reference sequence). The CDR3 coding sequence is TGCAGTGCTAGGTCACTCGGACCCCAAGAGACCCAGTACTTC. Its protein product is CSARSLGPQETQYF.

This clonotype was seen more than once but under ten times. The chain links TRBV9 to TRBJ1-2, with D possibly matching TRBD1 (6 bases). The CDR3 is 15 amino acids. V lost 5 bases and J lost 4, with 18 bases in between. Germline CDR1 and CDR2: SGDLS and YYNGEE. The CDR3 loop reads CASSPTTGGRYGYTF. CDR3 coding DNA: TGTGCCAGCAGTCCTACGACAGGCGGCCGCTATGGCTACACCTTC.

The chain combines TRBV6-1 with TRBJ1-1, with D unresolved. The CDR3 is made up of 15 amino acids. With 4 bases removed from V and 1 base from J, the gap between germline ends came to 13 bases. Germline values: CDR1 MNHNS, CDR2 SASEGT. CDR3 sequence reads: CASSAVETQNTEAFF. Written as DNA, the CDR3 is TGTGCCAGCAGTGCCGTGGAGACCCAGAACACTGAAGCTTTCTTT.

The chain is built from TRBV3-1 and TRBJ2-7; tentatively, D is TRBD1 (5 bases). Looked up from germline, CDR1 is LGHDT and CDR2 is YNNKEL (reference sequence). The CDR3 loop spans 16 amino acids. With 1 base removed from V and 4 bases from J, the gap between germline ends came to 17 bases. CDR3 amino acids: CASSQGNPGWPYEQYF. The DNA for the CDR3 is TGTGCCAGCAGCCAAGGTAACCCAGGGTGGCCTTACGAGCAGTACTTC.

This chain links TRBV20-1 with TRBJ2-1, with TRBD1 matching 7 bases. Germline-derived CDR1 and CDR2 are DFQATT and SNEGSKA (reference sequence). V was clipped by 6 bases and J by 9 bases; unmatched bases: 17. The CDR3 extends over 15 amino acids. CDR3 bases: TGCAGTGCAGTAAGACAGGGTTTGGCTTGGGTTGAGCAGTTCTTC. Protein sequence: CSAVRQGLAWVEQFF.

The rearrangement uses TRBV7-2 and TRBJ1-2; the D is unclear. In germline, CDR1 is SGHTA, CDR2 FQGNSA. The length of the CDR3 is 13 residues. Trimming shortened V by 5 bases and J by 5 bases, and 12 bases separated the two germline ends. CDR3 in amino acids: CASSPDIGYGYTF. CDR3 bases: TGTGCCAGCAGCCCAGACATAGGTTATGGCTACACCTTC.